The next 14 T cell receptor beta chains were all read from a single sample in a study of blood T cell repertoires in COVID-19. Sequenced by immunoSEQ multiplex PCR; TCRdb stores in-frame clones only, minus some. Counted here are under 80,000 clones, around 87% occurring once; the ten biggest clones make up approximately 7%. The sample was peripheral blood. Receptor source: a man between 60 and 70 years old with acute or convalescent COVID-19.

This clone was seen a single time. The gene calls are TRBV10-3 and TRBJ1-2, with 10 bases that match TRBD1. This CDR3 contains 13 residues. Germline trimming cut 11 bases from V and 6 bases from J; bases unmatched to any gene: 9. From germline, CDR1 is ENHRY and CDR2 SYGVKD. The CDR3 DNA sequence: TGTGCCTCCAGACAGGGGGCGGAAAATGGCTACACCTTC. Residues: CASRQGAENGYTF.

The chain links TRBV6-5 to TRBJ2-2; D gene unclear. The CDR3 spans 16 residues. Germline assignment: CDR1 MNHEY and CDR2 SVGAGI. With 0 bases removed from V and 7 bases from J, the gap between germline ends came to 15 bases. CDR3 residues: CASSYSSADPGGELFF. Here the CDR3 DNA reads TGTGCCAGCAGTTACTCTTCGGCGGATCCCGGCGGGGAGCTGTTTTTT.

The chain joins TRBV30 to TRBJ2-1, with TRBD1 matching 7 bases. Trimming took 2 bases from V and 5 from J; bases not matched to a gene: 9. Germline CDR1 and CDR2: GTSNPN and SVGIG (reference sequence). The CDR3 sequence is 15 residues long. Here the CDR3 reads CAWSPLLGTDNEQFF. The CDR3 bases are TGTGCCTGGAGTCCCCTACTGGGGACAGACAATGAGCAGTTCTTC. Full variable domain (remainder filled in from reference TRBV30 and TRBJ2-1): SQTIHQWPATLVQPVGSPLSLECTVEGTSNPNLYWYRQAAGRGLQLLFYSVGIGQISSEVPQNLSASRPQDRQFILSSKKLLLSDSGFYLCAWSPLLGTDNEQFFGPGTRLTVL.

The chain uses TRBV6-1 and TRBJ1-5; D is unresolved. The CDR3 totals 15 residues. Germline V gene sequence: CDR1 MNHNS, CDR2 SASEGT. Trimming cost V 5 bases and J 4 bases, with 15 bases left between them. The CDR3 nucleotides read TGTGCCAGCAGTTCGGCAGGAACCCGTAATCAGCCCCAGCATTTT. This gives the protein CASSSAGTRNQPQHF.

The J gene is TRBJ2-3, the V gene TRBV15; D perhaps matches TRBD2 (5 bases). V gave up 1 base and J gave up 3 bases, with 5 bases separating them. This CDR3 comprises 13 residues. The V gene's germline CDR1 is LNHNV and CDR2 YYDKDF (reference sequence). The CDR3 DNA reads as TGTGCCACCAGCAGAGGCGGGACAGATACGCAGTATTTT. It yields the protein CATSRGGTDTQYF.

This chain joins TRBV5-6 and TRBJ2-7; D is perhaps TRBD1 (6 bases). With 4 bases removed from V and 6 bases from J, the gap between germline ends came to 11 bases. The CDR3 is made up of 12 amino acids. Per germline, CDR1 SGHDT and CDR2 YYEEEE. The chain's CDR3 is CASSLNRVEQYF. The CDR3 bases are TGTGCCAGCAGCCTTAACAGGGTCGAGCAGTACTTC.

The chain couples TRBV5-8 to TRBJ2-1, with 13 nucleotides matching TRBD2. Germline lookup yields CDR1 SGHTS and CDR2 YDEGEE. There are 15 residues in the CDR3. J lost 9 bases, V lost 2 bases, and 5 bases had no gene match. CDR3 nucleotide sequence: TGTGCCAGCAGCTTAGCGGGACTAGCGGGGTCTGAGCAGTTCTTC. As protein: CASSLAGLAGSEQFF.

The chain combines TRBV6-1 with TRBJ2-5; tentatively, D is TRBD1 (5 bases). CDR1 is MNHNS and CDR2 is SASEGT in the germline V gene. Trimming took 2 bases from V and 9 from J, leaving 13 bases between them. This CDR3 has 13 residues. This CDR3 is CASSETGPGPQYF. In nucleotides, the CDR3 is TGTGCCAGCAGTGAAACAGGACCAGGGCCCCAGTACTTC.

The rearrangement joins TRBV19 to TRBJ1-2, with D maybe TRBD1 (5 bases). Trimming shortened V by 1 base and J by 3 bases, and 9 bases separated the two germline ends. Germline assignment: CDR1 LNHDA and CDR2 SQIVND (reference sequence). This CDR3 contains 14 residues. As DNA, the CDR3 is TGTGCCAGTAGTATAGCGGGCAGGGACTATGGCTACACCTTC. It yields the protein CASSIAGRDYGYTF.

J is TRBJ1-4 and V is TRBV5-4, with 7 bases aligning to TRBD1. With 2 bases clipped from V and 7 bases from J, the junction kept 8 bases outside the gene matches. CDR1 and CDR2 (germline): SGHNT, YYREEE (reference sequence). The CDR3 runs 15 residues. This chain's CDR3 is CASSFTGESGEKLFF. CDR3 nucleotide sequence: TGTGCCAGCAGCTTTACAGGGGAATCCGGTGAAAAACTGTTTTTT.

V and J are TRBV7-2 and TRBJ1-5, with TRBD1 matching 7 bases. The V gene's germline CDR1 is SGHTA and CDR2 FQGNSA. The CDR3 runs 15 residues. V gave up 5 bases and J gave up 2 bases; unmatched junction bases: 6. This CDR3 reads CASSPDRVGNQPQHF. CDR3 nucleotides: TGTGCCAGCAGCCCCGACAGGGTCGGCAATCAGCCCCAGCATTTT.

CDR3 protein: CASSQREYGYTF. The CDR3 DNA reads TGTGCCAGCAGCCAACGGGAATATGGCTACACCTTC. The V gene is TRBV3-1 (or the pseudogene TRBV3-2), the J gene TRBJ1-2; no clear D. The CDR3 extends over 12 amino acids. Germline V gene data show CDR1 as LGHDT and CDR2 as YNNKEL (reference sequence). Trimming removed 2 bases at V and 5 bases at J, with 6 bases between.

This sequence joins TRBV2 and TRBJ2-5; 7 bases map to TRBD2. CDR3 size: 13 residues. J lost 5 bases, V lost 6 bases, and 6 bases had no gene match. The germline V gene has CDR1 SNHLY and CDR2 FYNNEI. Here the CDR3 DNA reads TGTGCCAGCAGAGGGGAGGGTACGGAGACCCAGTACTTC. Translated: CASRGEGTETQYF.

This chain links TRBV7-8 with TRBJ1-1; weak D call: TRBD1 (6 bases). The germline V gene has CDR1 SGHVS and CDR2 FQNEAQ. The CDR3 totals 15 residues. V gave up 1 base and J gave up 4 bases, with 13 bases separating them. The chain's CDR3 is CASSLVGGGGTEAFF. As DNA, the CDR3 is TGTGCCAGCAGCTTAGTCGGGGGCGGGGGCACTGAAGCTTTCTTT. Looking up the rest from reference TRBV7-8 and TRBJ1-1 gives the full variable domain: GAGVSQSPRYKVAKRGQDVALRCDPISGHVSLFWYQQALGQGPEFLTYFQNEAQLDKSGLPSDRFFAERPEGSVSTLKIQRTQQEDSAVYLCASSLVGGGGTEAFFGQGTRLTVV.